The TCR beta chain under discussion was sequenced for a study of cytomegalovirus exposure and HLA in healthy donors. The study's findings and limits: DRB1 had the most TCR associations and HLA-C the fewest, a later analysis found, with rates varying by HLA locus. Researchers catalogued about 150 TCR beta chains as cytomegalovirus-associated.

The study sampled nominally healthy donors, though unrecorded immune exposures were likely. PCR involved 60 Vbeta and 13 Jbeta primers. Here immunoSEQ multiplex PCR was the method, and the copy in TCRdb shows in-frame clones only, minus some. Here the sample spans approximately 120,000 clones, 75% to 90% being singletons. Note on this clone: Its antigen is not known.

The length of the CDR3 is 16 residues. Germline assignment: CDR1 MNHEY and CDR2 SVGAGI. The V end was cut by 1 base, the J end by 0 bases, with 9 bases between. This sequence was found in a man aged 30 to 45 in good health and CMV-seropositive. Sequences were obtained from PBMCs. This chain links TRBV6-5 with TRBJ1-4, with unresolved D. The CDR3 DNA sequence: TGTGCCAGCAGTTACTTTCAGGCTGCAACTAATGAAAAACTGTTTTTT. Amino acids: CASSYFQAATNEKLFF.